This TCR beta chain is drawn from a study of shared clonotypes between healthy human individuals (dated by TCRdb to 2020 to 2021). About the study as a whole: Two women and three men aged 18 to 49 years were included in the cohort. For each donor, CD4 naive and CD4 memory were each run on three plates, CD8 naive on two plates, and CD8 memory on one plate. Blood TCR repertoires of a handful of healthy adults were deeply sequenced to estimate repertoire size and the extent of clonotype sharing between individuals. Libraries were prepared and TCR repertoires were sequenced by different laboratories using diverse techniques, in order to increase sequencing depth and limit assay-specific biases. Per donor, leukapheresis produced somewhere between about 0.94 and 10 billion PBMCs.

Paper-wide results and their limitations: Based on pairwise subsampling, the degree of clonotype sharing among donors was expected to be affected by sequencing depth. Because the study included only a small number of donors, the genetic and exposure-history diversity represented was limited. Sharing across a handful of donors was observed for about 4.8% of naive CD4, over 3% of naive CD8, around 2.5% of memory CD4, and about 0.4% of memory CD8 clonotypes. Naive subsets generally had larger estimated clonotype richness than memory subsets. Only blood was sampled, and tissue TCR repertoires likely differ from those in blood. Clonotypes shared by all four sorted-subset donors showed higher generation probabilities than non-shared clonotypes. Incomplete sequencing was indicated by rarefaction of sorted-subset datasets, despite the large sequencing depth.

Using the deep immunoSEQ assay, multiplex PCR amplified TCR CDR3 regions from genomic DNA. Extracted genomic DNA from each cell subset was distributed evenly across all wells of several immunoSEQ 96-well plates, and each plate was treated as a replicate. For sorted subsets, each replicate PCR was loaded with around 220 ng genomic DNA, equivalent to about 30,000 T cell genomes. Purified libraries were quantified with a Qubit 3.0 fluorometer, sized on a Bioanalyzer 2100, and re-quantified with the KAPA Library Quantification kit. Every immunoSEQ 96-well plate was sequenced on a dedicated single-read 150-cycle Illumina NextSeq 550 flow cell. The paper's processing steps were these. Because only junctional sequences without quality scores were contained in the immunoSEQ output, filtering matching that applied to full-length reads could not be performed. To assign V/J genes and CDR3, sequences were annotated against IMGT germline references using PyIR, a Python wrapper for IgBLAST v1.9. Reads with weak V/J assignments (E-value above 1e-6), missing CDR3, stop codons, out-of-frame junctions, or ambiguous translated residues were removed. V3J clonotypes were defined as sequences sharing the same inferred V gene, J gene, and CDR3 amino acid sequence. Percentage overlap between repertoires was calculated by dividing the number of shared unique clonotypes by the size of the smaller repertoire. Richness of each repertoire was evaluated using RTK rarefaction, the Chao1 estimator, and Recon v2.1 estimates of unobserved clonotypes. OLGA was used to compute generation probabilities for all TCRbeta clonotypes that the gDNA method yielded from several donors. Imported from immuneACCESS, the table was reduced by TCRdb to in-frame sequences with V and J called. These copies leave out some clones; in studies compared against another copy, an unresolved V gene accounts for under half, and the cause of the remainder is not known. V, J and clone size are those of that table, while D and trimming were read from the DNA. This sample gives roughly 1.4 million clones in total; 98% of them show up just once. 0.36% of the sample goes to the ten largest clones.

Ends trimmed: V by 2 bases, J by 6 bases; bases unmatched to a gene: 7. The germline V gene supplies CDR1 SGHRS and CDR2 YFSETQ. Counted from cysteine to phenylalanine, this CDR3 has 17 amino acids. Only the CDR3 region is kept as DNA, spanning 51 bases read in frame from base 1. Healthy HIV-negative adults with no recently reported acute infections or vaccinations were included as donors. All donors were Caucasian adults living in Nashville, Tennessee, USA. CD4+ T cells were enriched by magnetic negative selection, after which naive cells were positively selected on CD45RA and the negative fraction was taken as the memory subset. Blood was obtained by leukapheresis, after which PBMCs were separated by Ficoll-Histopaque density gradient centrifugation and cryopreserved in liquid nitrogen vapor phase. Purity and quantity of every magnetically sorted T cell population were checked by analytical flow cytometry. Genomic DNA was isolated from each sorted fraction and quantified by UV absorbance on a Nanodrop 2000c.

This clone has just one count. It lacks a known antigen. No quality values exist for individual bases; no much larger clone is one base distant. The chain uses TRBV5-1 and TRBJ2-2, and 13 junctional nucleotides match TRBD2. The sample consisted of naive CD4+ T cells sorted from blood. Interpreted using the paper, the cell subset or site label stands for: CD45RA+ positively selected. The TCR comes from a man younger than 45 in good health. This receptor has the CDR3 CASSFRPGLAGSGELFF. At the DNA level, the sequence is TGCGCCAGCAGCTTTCGACCGGGACTAGCGGGATCCGGGGAGCTGTTTTTT.